This T cell receptor (beta chain) was retrieved from a study of blood T cell repertoires in COVID-19. This clone has just a few counts. Participant ages covered roughly 18 to 89 years across 25 or so US areas. Recovered participants had two consecutive negative NP/OP PCR tests, healthcare professional clearance, or symptom resolution. CDR3 length: 16 residues. V lost 6 bases and J lost 3; bases outside the gene matches: 11. CDR1 and CDR2 from the germline V gene are SGHRS and YFSETQ. The data were produced by immunoSEQ multiplex PCR, yet TCRdb's version contains in-frame clones alone and is incomplete. The table records more than 200,000 clones, less than 85% of them present only once.

Sequencing was done on a sample of PBMCs or T cells enriched from blood (not recorded which). This chain joins TRBV5-1 and TRBJ2-2, with 7 bases identical to TRBD1. The receptor was isolated from a man between 60 and 75 years old who had recovered from COVID-19. The CDR3 sequence: CASTLSSGGYTGELFF. For the CDR3, the DNA is TGCGCCAGCACGCTTTCTTCAGGGGGTTACACCGGGGAGCTGTTTTTT.